This TCR beta chain was documented in a study of T-cell reconstitution after alpha-beta-depleted transplantation in children. J was trimmed by 3 bases and V by 3 bases; bases with no gene match: 2. CDR1 and CDR2 from the germline V gene are MNHEY and SMNVEV (reference sequence). The CDR3 extends over 14 amino acids. There are a few counts of this clonotype. During its preparation, the TCRbeta library received unique molecular identifiers. TCRdb fed the PCR reads into MiXCR, producing one record per CDR3 protein. There are 360,000 or so distinct CDR3 sequences in the sample; roughly 22% occur only once, and approximately 3.8% lies in the top ten.

The sample was PBMCs from the stem cell graft donor, taken from the stem cell graft. This receptor was taken from a human donor who donated a stem cell graft to a child with acute myeloid leukemia. The genes are TRBV27 and TRBJ1-5, with 7 bases aligning to TRBD1. The chain's CDR3 is CASSFGTVNQPQHF. The CDR3 DNA sequence: TGTGCCAGCAGTTTTGGGACAGTCAATCAGCCCCAGCATTTT.